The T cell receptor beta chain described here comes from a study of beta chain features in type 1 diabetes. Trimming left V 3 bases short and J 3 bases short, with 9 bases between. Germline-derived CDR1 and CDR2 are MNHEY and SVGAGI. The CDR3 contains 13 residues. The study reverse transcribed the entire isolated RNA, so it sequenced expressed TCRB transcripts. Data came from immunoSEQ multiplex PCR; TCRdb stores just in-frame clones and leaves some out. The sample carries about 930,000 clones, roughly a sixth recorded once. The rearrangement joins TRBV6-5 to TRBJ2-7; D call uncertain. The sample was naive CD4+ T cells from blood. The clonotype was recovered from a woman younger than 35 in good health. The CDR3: CASSYIPGYEQYF. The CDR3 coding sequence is TGTGCCAGCAGTTATATCCCCGGCTACGAGCAGTACTTC.